This T cell receptor (beta chain) was sequenced in a study of beta chain features in type 1 diabetes. Study conclusions and caveats: All four CD4+ subsets from Type 1 diabetes patients carried moderately but significantly shorter TCRB CDR3s.

A note on this clone: Its specificity is not known.

Since all of the isolated RNA was reverse transcribed, expressed TCRB transcripts were what got sequenced. Method: immunoSEQ multiplex PCR; TCRdb's copy keeps in-frame clones and lacks some. The table has approximately 100,000 clones, over 25% seen once. CDR3 length equals 14 residues. V was trimmed by 3 bases and J by 2 bases, leaving 11 bases between them. The germline CDR1 and CDR2 sequences are SGHTA and FQGNSA. The sequencing sample was made of central memory CD4+ T cells from blood. V usage is TRBV7-2 and J usage is TRBJ2-7; D may be TRBD2 (6 bases). This TCR came from a woman under 30 with type 1 diabetes. The CDR3 coding sequence is TGTGCCAGCAGCTTGGGGCCTAGCGCCTACGAGCAGTACGTC. It codes for CASSLGPSAYEQYV.